Each of the 21 T cell receptor beta chains below was sequenced from the same sample in a study of blood T cell repertoires in COVID-19. Sequencing used immunoSEQ multiplex PCR; TCRdb keeps in-frame clones, though not all of them. This sample has some 87,000 clones, with approximately 92% found just once. Source material: peripheral blood. Receptors originate from a woman aged 55-70 years with active COVID-19.

This sequence joins TRBV6-2 or TRBV6-3 and TRBJ2-5; TRBD1 matches 11 bases. Germline assignment: CDR1 MNHEY and CDR2 SVGEGT. The J segment lost 5 bases and the V segment lost 5 bases, leaving 7 bases of the junction unmatched. The CDR3 is made up of 15 amino acids. DNA for the CDR3: TGTGCCAGCAGTGAGGGGACAGGGGGATGGGAGACCCAGTACTTC. Its translation: CASSEGTGGWETQYF.

The chain is built from TRBV27 and TRBJ2-1, with a weak D call TRBD2 (6 bases). Germline values: CDR1 MNHEY, CDR2 SMNVEV (reference sequence). V was clipped by 1 base and J by 8 bases, with 9 bases between them. The CDR3 spans 13 residues. CDR3 sequence reads: CASSLLAVHEQFF. CDR3 in DNA: TGTGCCAGCAGTTTATTAGCGGTCCATGAGCAGTTCTTC.

This chain connects TRBV5-1 to TRBJ1-1; 8 nucleotides align to TRBD1. Germline CDR1 is SGHRS and CDR2 is YFSETQ. The V and J ends lost 4 bases and 0 bases, in that order; junction bases with no gene match: 8. The CDR3 spans 16 residues. The CDR3 region is CASSPDRGLMNTEAFF. Written as DNA, the CDR3 is TGCGCCAGCAGCCCAGACAGGGGACTTATGAACACTGAAGCTTTCTTT.

The chain employs TRBV5-5 and TRBJ2-3; TRBD1 is a possible D gene (7 bases). This CDR3 spans 16 amino acids. The V gene's germline CDR1 is SGHKS and CDR2 YYEKEE (reference sequence). The V and J ends lost 4 bases and 6 bases respectively, with 21 bases between them. The CDR3 here is CASSPSGQGGSDTQYF. As DNA, the CDR3 is TGTGCCAGCAGCCCCTCTGGTCAGGGGGGTTCGGATACGCAGTATTTT.

This clone was detected only a few times. This rearrangement joins TRBV10-1 to TRBJ1-5, with TRBD1 as a possible D gene (6 bases). The CDR3 sequence is 15 residues long. Deletions cut 6 bases from V and 1 base from J, with 13 bases between. Per the germline V gene, CDR1 is WNHNN and CDR2 is SYGVQD (reference sequence). The CDR3 DNA follows: TGCGCCAGCAGCAGACAGGAGTCGAGCAATCAGCCCCAGCATTTT. As protein: CASSRQESSNQPQHF.

The chain recombines TRBV28 with TRBJ1-4; D unclear. Germline lookup yields CDR1 MDHEN and CDR2 SYDVKM. This CDR3 is 15 amino acids long. The V and J ends lost 2 bases and 4 bases respectively, with 11 bases between them. Here the CDR3 DNA reads TGTGCCAGCAGTTTAGGCGAGGAACTTAATGAAAAACTGTTTTTT. Translated, it gives CASSLGEELNEKLFF.

The chain uses TRBV19 and TRBJ1-4; tentatively, D is TRBD1 (6 bases). Trimming took 1 base from V and 2 from J, leaving 8 bases between them. The CDR3 length is 15 residues. Germline CDR1 reads LNHDA; CDR2 reads SQIVND (reference sequence). CDR3 in amino acids: CASSIGRGTNEKLFF. CDR3 DNA sequence: TGTGCCAGTAGTATAGGCAGGGGCACTAATGAAAAACTGTTTTTT.

The chain has TRBV28 and TRBJ2-1, with a weak D call TRBD1 (5 bases). V lost 2 bases and J lost 0, with 11 bases in between. The germline gives CDR1 MDHEN, CDR2 SYDVKM. This CDR3 has 16 residues. The CDR3 spells CASSLGAAGSYNEQFF. The CDR3 nucleotides read TGTGCCAGCAGTTTAGGGGCGGCTGGCTCCTACAATGAGCAGTTCTTC.

The genes are TRBV19 and TRBJ2-7; D is perhaps TRBD1 (5 bases). The CDR3 has 14 amino acids. V was cut by 8 bases and J by 1 base, with 15 bases left in between. Germline values: CDR1 LNHDA, CDR2 SQIVND (reference sequence). The CDR3 loop is CASGASMISYEQYF. DNA for the CDR3: TGTGCCAGTGGGGCATCGATGATTTCCTACGAGCAGTACTTC.

This clone was detected only once. The J gene is TRBJ1-3, the V gene TRBV29-1; weak D call: TRBD1 (5 bases). Germline assignment: CDR1 SQVTM and CDR2 ANQGSEA. This CDR3 spans 12 amino acids. V dropped 6 bases and J dropped 1 base, with 7 bases sitting between them. This chain's CDR3 is CSVDSSGNTIYF. The CDR3 nucleotides read TGCAGCGTCGACAGTTCTGGAAACACCATATATTTT.

Only a few counts were recorded for this clone. The rearrangement joins TRBV6-5 to TRBJ1-3, with D perhaps TRBD1 (5 bases). Per the germline V gene, CDR1 is MNHEY and CDR2 is SVGAGI. Between the trimmed V and J ends, which lost 8 bases and 0 bases, there was a span of 11 bases. The CDR3 runs 14 residues. The CDR3 DNA reads as TGTGCCAGCGGGACTCCTGTCTCTGGAAACACCATATATTTT. Its translation is CASGTPVSGNTIYF.

The rearrangement uses TRBV28 and TRBJ1-5; D unresolved. V was trimmed by 4 bases and J by 2 bases, leaving 24 bases between them. Per the germline V gene, CDR1 is MDHEN and CDR2 is SYDVKM. This CDR3 spans 19 amino acids. DNA for the CDR3: TGTGCCAGCAGTTCCTTACCTCGCGGGCCCTCTAATGGCAATCAGCCCCAGCATTTT. Its translation: CASSSLPRGPSNGNQPQHF.

The gene calls are TRBV6-6 and TRBJ1-4, with 8 bases aligning to TRBD1. From germline, CDR1 is MNHNY and CDR2 SVGAGI (reference sequence). The CDR3 has 16 amino acids. The V and J ends lost 0 bases and 6 bases, in that order; junction bases with no gene match: 6. CDR3 nucleotide sequence: TGTGCCAGCAGTTACTCGGACAGGGATTGGGATGAAAAACTGTTTTTT. It specifies CASSYSDRDWDEKLFF.

This chain uses TRBV28 with TRBJ2-7; 7 bases are a match to TRBD1. Germline CDR1 MDHEN, CDR2 SYDVKM. V lost 4 bases to trimming and J lost 2 bases; unmatched junction nucleotides: 8. The CDR3 loop spans 15 amino acids. The CDR3 DNA is TGTGCCAGCAGTTCCAACGACAGGGTAGCCTACGAGCAGTACTTC. Protein sequence: CASSSNDRVAYEQYF.

The count of this clone is one. CDR3 protein: CASSQTGTSSYGYTF. Here the CDR3 DNA reads TGTGCCAGCAGCCAAACCGGGACATCTAGCTATGGCTACACCTTC. This rearrangement joins TRBV3-1 (or the pseudogene TRBV3-2) to TRBJ1-2, with D possibly TRBD1 on 6 matching bases. The CDR3 contains 15 residues. Looked up from germline, CDR1 is LGHDT and CDR2 is YNNKEL (reference sequence). With 2 bases removed from V and 4 bases from J, the gap between germline ends came to 14 bases.

V and J are TRBV4-2 and TRBJ2-2; 8 nucleotides match TRBD2. Unmatched junction bases numbered 5, after V lost 0 bases and J lost 5 bases. The CDR3 totals 16 residues. Germline loops: CDR1 LGHNA, CDR2 YNFKEQ. The CDR3 region is CASSQDPSGRTGELFF. The CDR3 nucleotides are TGTGCCAGCAGCCAAGATCCCAGCGGGAGAACCGGGGAGCTGTTTTTT.

The chain combines TRBV28 with TRBJ2-2; perhaps TRBD2 as D (6 bases). V shed 3 bases and J shed 1 base, with 6 bases lying between them. The CDR3 has 14 residues. Looked up from germline, CDR1 is MDHEN and CDR2 is SYDVKM. The CDR3 DNA is TGTGCCAGCAGTTTCGGGGGGAACACCGGGGAGCTGTTTTTT. It encodes CASSFGGNTGELFF.

The chain uses TRBV6-1 and TRBJ2-7; 16 bases agree with TRBD2. The CDR3 covers 17 residues. Germline CDR1 MNHNS, CDR2 SASEGT. The V and J ends lost 3 bases and 3 bases, in that order; junction bases with no gene match: 5. CDR3 amino acids: CASSDGTSGRARYEQYF. CDR3 DNA sequence: TGTGCCAGCAGTGACGGGACTAGCGGGAGGGCACGCTACGAGCAGTACTTC.

The rearrangement uses TRBV7-2 and TRBJ2-5; D is uncertain. Trimming took 7 bases from V and 5 from J, leaving 14 bases between them. The CDR3 is 13 residues long. Per the germline V gene, CDR1 is SGHTA and CDR2 is FQGNSA. The CDR3 loop reads CASNQDHGETQYF. The DNA for the CDR3 is TGTGCCAGCAACCAAGACCACGGGGAGACCCAGTACTTC.

The chain links TRBV6-2 or TRBV6-3 to TRBJ1-4; D might be TRBD1 (6 bases). This CDR3 comprises 16 residues. The ends were cut back, 4 bases at V and 0 bases at J, with 12 bases in the middle. Looked up from germline, CDR1 is MNHEY and CDR2 is SVGEGT. The CDR3 DNA is TGTGCCAGCAGTTTCGGACAGCCAACAACTAATGAAAAACTGTTTTTT. This sequence encodes CASSFGQPTTNEKLFF.

J is TRBJ1-6 and V is TRBV7-9; 7 nucleotides align to TRBD1. Germline loops: CDR1 SEHNR, CDR2 FQNEAQ (reference sequence). Unmatched junction bases numbered 6, after V lost 4 bases and J lost 6 bases. The length of the CDR3 is 15 residues. The CDR3, as DNA: TGTGCCAGCAGCTCGCGACAGGGTACTAATTCACCCCTCCACTTT. It is translated as CASSSRQGTNSPLHF.